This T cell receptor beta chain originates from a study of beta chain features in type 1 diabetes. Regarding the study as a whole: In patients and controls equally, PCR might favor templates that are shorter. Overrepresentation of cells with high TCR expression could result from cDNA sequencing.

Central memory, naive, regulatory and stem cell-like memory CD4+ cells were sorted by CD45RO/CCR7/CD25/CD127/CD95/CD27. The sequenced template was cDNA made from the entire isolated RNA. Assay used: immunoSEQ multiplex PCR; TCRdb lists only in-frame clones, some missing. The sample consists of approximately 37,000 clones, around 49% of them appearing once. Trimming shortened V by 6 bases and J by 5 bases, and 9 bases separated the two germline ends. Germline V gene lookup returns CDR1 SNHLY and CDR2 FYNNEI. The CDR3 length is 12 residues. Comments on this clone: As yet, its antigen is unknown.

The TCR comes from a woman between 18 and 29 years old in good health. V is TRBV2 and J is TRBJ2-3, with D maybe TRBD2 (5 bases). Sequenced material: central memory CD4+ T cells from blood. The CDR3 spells CASSPSGDTQYF. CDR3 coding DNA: TGTGCCAGCAGCCCCAGCGGAGATACGCAGTATTTT.